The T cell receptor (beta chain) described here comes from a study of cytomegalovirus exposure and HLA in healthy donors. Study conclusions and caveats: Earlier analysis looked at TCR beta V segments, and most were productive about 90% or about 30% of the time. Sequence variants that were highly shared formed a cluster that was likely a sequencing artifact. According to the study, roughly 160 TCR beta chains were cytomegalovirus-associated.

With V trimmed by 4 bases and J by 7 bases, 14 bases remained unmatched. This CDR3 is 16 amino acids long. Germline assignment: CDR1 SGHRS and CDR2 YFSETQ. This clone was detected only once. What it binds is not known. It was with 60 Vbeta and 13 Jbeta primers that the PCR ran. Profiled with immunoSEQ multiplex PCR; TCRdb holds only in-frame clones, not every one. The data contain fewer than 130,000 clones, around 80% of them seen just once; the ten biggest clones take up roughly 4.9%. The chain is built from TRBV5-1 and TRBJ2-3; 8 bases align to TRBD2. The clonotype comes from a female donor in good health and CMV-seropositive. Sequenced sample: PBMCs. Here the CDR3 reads CASSHGAWRGEYTQYF. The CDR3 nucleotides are TGCGCCAGCAGCCACGGGGCATGGCGGGGGGAATATACGCAGTATTTT.